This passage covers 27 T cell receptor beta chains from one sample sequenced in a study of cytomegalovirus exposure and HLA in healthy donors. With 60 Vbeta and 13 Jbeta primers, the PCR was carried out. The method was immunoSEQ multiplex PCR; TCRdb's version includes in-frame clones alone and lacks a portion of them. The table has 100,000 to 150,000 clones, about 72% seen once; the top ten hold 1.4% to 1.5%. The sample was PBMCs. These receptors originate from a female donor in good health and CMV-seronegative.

The CDR3 DNA is TGCAGCGTTGAAGATGACGGGAGGTCCTCCTACAATGAGCAGTTCTTC. The encoded protein is CSVEDDGRSSYNEQFF. The chain combines TRBV29-1 with TRBJ2-1, with 7 bases lining up with TRBD2. J lost 0 bases, V lost 0 bases, and 5 bases had no gene match. Germline assignment: CDR1 SQVTM and CDR2 ANQGSEA. This CDR3 region has 16 residues.

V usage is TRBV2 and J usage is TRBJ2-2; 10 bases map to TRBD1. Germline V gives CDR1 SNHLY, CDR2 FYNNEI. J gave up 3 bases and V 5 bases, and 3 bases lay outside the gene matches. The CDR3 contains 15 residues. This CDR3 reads CASSWTGGYTGELFF. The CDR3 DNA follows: TGTGCCAGCAGTTGGACAGGGGGATACACCGGGGAGCTGTTTTTT.

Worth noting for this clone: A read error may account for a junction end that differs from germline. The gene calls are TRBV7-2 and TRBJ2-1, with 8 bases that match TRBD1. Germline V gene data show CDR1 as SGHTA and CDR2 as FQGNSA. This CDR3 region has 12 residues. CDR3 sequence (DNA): TGTGCCAGCAGTTTAGTGACAGGGGTTCAGTTCTTC. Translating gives CASSLVTGVQFF.

CDR3 protein: CASSWTGSYEQYF. In DNA, the CDR3 is TGTGCCAGCAGTTGGACAGGGAGCTACGAGCAGTACTTC. The chain has TRBV28 and TRBJ2-7; TRBD1 aligns across 8 bases. The V segment lost 4 bases and the J segment 3 bases; nucleotides outside the gene matches: 2. CDR3 length: 13 amino acids. From germline, CDR1 is MDHEN and CDR2 SYDVKM.

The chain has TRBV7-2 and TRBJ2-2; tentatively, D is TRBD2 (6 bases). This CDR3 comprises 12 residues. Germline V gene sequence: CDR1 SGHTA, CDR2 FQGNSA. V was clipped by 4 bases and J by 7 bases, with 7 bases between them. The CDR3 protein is CASSWGGGELFF. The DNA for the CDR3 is TGTGCCAGCAGCTGGGGAGGCGGGGAGCTGTTTTTT.

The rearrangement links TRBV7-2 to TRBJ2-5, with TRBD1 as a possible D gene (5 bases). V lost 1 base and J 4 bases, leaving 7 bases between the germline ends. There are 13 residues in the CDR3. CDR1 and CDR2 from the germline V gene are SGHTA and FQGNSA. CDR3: CASSLGQGETQYF. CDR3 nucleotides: TGTGCCAGCAGCTTAGGGCAGGGAGAGACCCAGTACTTC.

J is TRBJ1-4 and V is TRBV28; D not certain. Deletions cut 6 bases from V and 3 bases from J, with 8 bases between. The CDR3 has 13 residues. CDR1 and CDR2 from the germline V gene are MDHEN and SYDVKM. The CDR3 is CASRGSPNEKLFF. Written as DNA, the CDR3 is TGTGCCAGCAGGGGGAGTCCTAATGAAAAACTGTTTTTT.

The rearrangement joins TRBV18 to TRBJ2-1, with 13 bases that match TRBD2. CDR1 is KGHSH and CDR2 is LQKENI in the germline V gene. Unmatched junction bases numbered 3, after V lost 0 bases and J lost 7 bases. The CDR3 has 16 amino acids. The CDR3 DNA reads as TGTGCCAGCTCACCACCGGGACTAGCGGGAAAGAATGAGCAGTTCTTC. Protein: CASSPPGLAGKNEQFF. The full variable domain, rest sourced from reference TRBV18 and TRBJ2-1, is NAGVMQNPRHLVRRRGQEARLRCSPMKGHSHVYWYRQLPEEGLKFMVYLQKENIIDESGMPKERFSAEFPKEGPSILRIQQVVRGDSAAYFCASSPPGLAGKNEQFFGPGTRLTVL.

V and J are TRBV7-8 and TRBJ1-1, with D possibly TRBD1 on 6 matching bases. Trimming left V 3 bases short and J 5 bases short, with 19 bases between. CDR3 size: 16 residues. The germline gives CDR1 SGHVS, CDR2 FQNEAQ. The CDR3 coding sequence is TGTGCCAGCAGCTTGCTCAGGGGAGGGCGGGGAACTGAAGCTTTCTTT. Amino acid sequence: CASSLLRGGRGTEAFF.

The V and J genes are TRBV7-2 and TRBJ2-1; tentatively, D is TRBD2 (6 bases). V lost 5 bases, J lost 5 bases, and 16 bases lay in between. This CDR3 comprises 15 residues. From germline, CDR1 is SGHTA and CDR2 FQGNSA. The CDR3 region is CASSPQEGLNNEQFF. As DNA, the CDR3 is TGTGCCAGCAGCCCGCAGGAGGGCCTAAACAATGAGCAGTTCTTC.

The CDR3 nucleotides are TGTGCCAGCAGAACTACGGACAGGGGACTCTACGAGCAGTACTTC. It yields the protein CASRTTDRGLYEQYF. The chain has TRBV2 and TRBJ2-5; 9 bases align to TRBD1. The end of the DNA fits TRBJ2-7 better, so the J call may be wrong. Germline V gene data show CDR1 as SNHLY and CDR2 as FYNNEI. CDR3 size: 15 residues.

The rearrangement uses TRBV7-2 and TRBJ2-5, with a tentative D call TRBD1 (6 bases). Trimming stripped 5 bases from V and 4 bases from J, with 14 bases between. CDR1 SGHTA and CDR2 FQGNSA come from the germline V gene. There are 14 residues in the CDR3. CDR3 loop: CASSQTGYRETQYF. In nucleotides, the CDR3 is TGTGCCAGCAGCCAAACAGGGTATAGAGAGACCCAGTACTTC.

DNA of the CDR3: TGTGCCAGCAGCCGAGAGGGACAGGAGTACAATCAGCCCCAGCATTTT. Translated, it gives CASSREGQEYNQPQHF. The chain has TRBV14 and TRBJ1-5, with 8 bases fitting TRBD1. The CDR3 extends over 16 amino acids. Germline V CDR1 and CDR2: SGHDN, FVKESK. V dropped 4 bases and J dropped 3; count of bases not matched to a gene: 8. Based on the CDR3 plus reference TRBV14 and TRBJ1-5, the full variable domain is EAGVTQFPSHSVIEKGQTVTLRCDPISGHDNLYWYRRVMGKEIKFLLHFVKESKQDESGMPNNRFLAERTGGTYSTLKVQPAELEDSGVYFCASSREGQEYNQPQHFGDGTRLSIL.

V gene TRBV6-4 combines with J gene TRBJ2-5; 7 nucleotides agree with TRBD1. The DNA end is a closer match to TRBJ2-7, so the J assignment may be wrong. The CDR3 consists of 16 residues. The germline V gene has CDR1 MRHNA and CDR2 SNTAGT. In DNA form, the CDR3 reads TGTGCCAGGACAGGGAGATTTGGCTCCTCAACCTACGAGCAGTACTTC. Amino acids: CARTGRFGSSTYEQYF.

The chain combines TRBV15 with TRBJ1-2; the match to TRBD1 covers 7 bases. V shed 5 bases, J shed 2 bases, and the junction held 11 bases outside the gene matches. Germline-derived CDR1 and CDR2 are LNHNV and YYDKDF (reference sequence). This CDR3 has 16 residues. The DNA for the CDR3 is TGTGCCACCAGCCCCCGACAGGGCCGGGGAAACTATGGCTACACCTTC. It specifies CATSPRQGRGNYGYTF. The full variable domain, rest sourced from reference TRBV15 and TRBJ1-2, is DAMVIQNPRYQVTQFGKPVTLSCSQTLNHNVMYWYQQKSSQAPKLLFHYYDKDFNNEADTPDNFQSRRPNTSFCFLDIRSPGLGDTAMYLCATSPRQGRGNYGYTFGSGTRLTVV.

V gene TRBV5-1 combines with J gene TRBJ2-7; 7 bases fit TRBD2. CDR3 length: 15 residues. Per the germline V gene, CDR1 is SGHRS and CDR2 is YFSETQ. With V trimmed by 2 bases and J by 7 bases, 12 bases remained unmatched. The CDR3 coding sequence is TGCGCCAGCAGCTTAGGGTTTGGCGGGAGCCCGGAGCAGTACTTC. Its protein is CASSLGFGGSPEQYF.

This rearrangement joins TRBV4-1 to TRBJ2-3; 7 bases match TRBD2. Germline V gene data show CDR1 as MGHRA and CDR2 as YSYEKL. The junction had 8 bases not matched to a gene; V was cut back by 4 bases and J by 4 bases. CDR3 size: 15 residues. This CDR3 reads CASSLGAGRADTQYF. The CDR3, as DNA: TGCGCCAGCAGCCTAGGAGCGGGAAGGGCAGATACGCAGTATTTT.

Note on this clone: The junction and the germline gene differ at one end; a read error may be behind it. The CDR3 reads CASSWGGVENSQYF. The CDR3 region has the DNA TGCGCCAGCAGCTGGGGCGGGGTAGAAAACAGTCAGTACTTC. This sequence joins TRBV5-1 and TRBJ2-4, with D perhaps matching TRBD2 (6 bases). Germline CDR1 SGHRS, CDR2 YFSETQ. CDR3 length: 14 residues.

The CDR3 sequence is CASSPQGRLRETQYF. CDR3 nucleotide sequence: TGTGCCAGCAGCCCGCAGGGGCGCCTGCGGGAGACCCAGTACTTC. The chain joins TRBV13 to TRBJ2-5; tentatively, D is TRBD1 (6 bases). The CDR3 is made up of 15 amino acids. The V gene's germline CDR1 is PRHDT and CDR2 FYEKMQ (reference sequence). V was shortened by 5 bases and J by 5 bases, with 18 bases between the two germline ends.

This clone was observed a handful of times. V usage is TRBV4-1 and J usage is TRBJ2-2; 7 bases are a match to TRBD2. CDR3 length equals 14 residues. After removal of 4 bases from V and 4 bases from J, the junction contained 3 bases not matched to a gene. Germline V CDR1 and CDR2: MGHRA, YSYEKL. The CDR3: CASSRTGGTGELFF. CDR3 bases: TGCGCCAGCAGCCGAACGGGGGGCACCGGGGAGCTGTTTTTT.

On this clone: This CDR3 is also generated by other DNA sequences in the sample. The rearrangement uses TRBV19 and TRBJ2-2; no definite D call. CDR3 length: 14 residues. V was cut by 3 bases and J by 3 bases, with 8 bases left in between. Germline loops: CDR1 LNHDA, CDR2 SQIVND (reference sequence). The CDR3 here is CASSIPQDTGELFF. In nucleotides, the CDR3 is TGTGCCAGTAGTATTCCCCAGGACACCGGGGAGCTGTTTTTT.

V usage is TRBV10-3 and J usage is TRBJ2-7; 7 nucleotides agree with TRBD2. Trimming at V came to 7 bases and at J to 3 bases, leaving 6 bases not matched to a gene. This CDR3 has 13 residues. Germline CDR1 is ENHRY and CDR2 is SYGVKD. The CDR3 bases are TGTGCCATCACCCCTAGCGGAAGCTACGAGCAGTACTTC. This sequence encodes CAITPSGSYEQYF.

CDR3 bases: TGCAGCGTTGAATTACAGGGGGAATATGAGACCCAGTACTTC. It translates to CSVELQGEYETQYF. The chain joins TRBV29-1 to TRBJ2-5; 8 bases map to TRBD1. The germline V gene has CDR1 SQVTM and CDR2 ANQGSEA. This CDR3 comprises 14 residues. V was clipped by 2 bases and J by 5 bases; unmatched bases: 7.

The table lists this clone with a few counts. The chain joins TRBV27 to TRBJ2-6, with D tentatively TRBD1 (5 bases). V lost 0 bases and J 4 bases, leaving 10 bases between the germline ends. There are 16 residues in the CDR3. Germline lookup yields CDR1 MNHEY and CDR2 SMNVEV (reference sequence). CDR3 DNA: TGTGCCAGCAGTTTATCGGCTGGGGCCGGGGCCAACGTCCTGACTTTC. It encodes CASSLSAGAGANVLTF.

CDR3 protein: CSVLVRDRGTEAFF. The CDR3, as DNA: TGCAGCGTTTTAGTCCGGGACAGGGGCACTGAAGCTTTCTTT. This rearrangement joins TRBV29-1 to TRBJ1-1; 10 nucleotides match TRBD1. The CDR3 loop spans 14 amino acids. V lost 5 bases and J lost 4; bases outside the gene matches: 7. The germline gives CDR1 SQVTM, CDR2 ANQGSEA.

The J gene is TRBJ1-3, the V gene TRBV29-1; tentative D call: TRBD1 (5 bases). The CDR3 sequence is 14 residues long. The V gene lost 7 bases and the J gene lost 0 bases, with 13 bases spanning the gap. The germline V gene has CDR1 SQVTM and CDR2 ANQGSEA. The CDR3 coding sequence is TGCAGCGCTCGGCGGGGGGGCTCTGGAAACACCATATATTTT. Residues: CSARRGGSGNTIYF.

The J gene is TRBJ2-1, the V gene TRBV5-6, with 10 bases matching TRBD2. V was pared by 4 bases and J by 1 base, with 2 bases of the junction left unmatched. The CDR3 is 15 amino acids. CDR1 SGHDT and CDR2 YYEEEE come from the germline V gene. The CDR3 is CASSQRGGSYNEQFF. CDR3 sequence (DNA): TGTGCCAGCAGCCAGCGGGGGGGATCCTACAATGAGCAGTTCTTC. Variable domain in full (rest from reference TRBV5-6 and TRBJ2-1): DAGVTQSPTHLIKTRGQQVTLRCSPKSGHDTVSWYQQALGQGPQFIFQYYEEEERQRGNFPDRFSGHQFPNYSSELNVNALLLGDSALYLCASSQRGGSYNEQFFGPGTRLTVL.